This section outlines one T cell receptor (beta chain) sequence together with its context. The antigen remains undetermined. Primers: 60 Vbeta forward and 13 Jbeta reverse. This table comes from immunoSEQ multiplex PCR, and its TCRdb copy is limited to in-frame clones, with some not included. The sample lists approximately 180,000 clones; 60% to 80% were seen once. CDR1 is SGHTA, CDR2 FQGNSA, per germline. Unmatched junction bases numbered 4, after V lost 6 bases and J lost 5 bases. This CDR3 comprises 13 residues. This record belongs to a study of cytomegalovirus exposure and HLA in healthy donors. Study-level points and caveats: Listed as cytomegalovirus-associated were 164 TCR beta chains.

Sequencing input: PBMCs. V and J are TRBV7-2 and TRBJ2-1, with 7 positions matching TRBD2. The sequence derives from a man between 40 and 49 years old in good health and CMV-seropositive. The CDR3 reads CASRAAGDNEQFF. CDR3 sequence (DNA): TGTGCCAGCAGGGCCGCGGGGGACAATGAGCAGTTCTTC.